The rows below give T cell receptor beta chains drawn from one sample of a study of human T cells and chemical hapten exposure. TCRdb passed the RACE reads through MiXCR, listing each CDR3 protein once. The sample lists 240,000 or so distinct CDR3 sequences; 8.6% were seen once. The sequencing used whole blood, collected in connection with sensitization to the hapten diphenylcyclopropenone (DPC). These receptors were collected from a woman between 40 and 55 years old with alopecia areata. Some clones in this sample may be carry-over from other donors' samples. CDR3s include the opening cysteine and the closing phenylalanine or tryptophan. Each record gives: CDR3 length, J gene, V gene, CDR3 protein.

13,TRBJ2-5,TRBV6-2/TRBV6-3,CASSYNSKETQYF
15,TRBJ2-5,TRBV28,CASILFPGGGETQYF
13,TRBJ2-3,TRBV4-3,CASSPRGRDTQYF
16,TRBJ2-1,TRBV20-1,CSARKGGRRLYNEQFF
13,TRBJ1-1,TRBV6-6,CASTSLGDTEAFF
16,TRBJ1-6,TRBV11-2,CASSLDRPTNNSPLHF
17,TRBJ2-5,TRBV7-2,CASSLAPGLSPGVPQYF
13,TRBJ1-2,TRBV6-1,CASSELTNYGYTF
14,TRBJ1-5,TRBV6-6,CASTAGTGGSPQHF
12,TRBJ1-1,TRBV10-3,CAIRGRDTEAFF
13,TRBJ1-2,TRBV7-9,CASSLVWMNGYTF
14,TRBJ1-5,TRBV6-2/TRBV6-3,CASSAPGRDQPQHF
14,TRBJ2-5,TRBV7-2,CASSPRRGLETQYF
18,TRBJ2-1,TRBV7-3,CASSFSTAGTSGSNEQFF
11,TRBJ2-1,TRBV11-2,CASSHDNEQFF
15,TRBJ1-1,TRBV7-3,CASSLRRGLPTEAFF
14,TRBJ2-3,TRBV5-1,CASSLAAATDTQYF
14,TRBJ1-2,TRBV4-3,CASSLAGVNYGYTF
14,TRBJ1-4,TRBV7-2,CASSLGATNEKLFF
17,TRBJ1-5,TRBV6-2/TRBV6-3,CASSYSDWTGGNQPQHF
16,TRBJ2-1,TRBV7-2,CASSLASGSGYNEQFF
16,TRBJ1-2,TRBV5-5,CASSFGIGEGGYGYTF
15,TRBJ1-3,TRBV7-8,CASSLEGSSGNTIYF
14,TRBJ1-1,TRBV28,CASSLPGQGWEAFF
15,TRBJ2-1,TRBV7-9,CASSLNPGGHNEQFF
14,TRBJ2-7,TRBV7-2,CASSMAGGGYEQYF
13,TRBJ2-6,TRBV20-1,CSARSSGANVLTF
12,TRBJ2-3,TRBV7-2,CASSGGSDTQYF
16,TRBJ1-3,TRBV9,CASSPRARPSGNTIYF
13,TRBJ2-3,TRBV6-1,CASSEGISDTQYF
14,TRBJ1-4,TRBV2,CASTRDRGNEKLFF
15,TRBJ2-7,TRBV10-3,CAISAERISSYEQYF
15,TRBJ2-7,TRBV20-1,CSASRTTSGEYEQYF
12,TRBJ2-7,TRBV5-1,CASRRENFEQYF
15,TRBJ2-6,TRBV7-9,CASSLDKSGANVLTF